These T cell receptor beta chains were read from a single sample in a study of T-cell memory formation after mild COVID-19. TCRdb analysed the 5' RACE reads with MiXCR anew, one entry per CDR3 protein. The sample lists about 300,000 distinct CDR3 sequences; roughly 21% were seen once. Sequenced sample: PBMCs or a T cell subset sorted from them (not recorded which). The receptors shown here come from a man aged 18 to 29 who had mild COVID-19 (a few samples of this study predate the infection). Cell type and time point are not known. CDR3s include the opening cysteine and the closing phenylalanine or tryptophan. A D gene is named only where the DNA matches it firmly. Clone size is given for some rows only: seen once, a few or many times, or a class if the clone is expanded.

TRBJ1-1 | TRBD1 | . | TRBV19 | CASRTGTGGLNTEAFF | TGTGCCAGTAGAACCGGGACAGGGGGGCTGAACACTGAAGCTTTCTTT
TRBJ2-5 | TRBD2 | . | TRBV5-1 | CASSPLAGGPGAETQYF | TGCGCCAGCAGCCCTTTAGCGGGGGGGCCTGGGGCAGAGACCCAGTACTTC
TRBJ1-4 | . | few | TRBV6-6 | CASSFSGTEKLFF | TGTGCCAGCAGTTTTTCCGGGACCGAAAAACTGTTTTTT
TRBJ1-1 | . | . | TRBV10-3 | CAIREGNTEAFF | TGTGCCATCAGGGAGGGGAACACTGAAGCTTTCTTT
TRBJ2-7 | . | . | TRBV12-3/TRBV12-4 | CASSFRWPTYEQYF | TGTGCCAGCAGTTTTAGGTGGCCGACCTACGAGCAGTACTTC
TRBJ1-5 | . | . | TRBV6-2/TRBV6-3 | CASSAGPRNQPQHF | TGTGCCAGCAGCGCGGGACCGAGGAATCAGCCCCAGCATTTT
TRBJ2-7 | . | . | TRBV20-1 | CSATPGGGGEQYF | TGCAGTGCTACCCCGGGGGGCGGGGGCGAGCAGTACTTC
TRBJ2-7 | TRBD1 | few | TRBV12-3/TRBV12-4 | CASSSTGGWEQYF | TGTGCCAGCAGTTCCACAGGGGGCTGGGAGCAGTACTTC
TRBJ1-4 | . | many | TRBV7-2 | CASSPRVGGAGEKLFF | TGTGCCAGCAGCCCACGGGTGGGTGGTGCAGGGGAAAAACTGTTTTTT
TRBJ2-3 | TRBD1 | . | TRBV5-1 | CASSYDRVSTDTQYF | TGCGCCAGCAGCTACGACAGGGTTAGCACAGATACGCAGTATTTT
TRBJ1-2 | . | few | TRBV7-2 | CASSSPRARSGGYTF | TGTGCCAGCAGCTCGCCCCGGGCCCGCTCAGGTGGCTACACCTTC
TRBJ2-7 | . | . | TRBV12-3/TRBV12-4 | CASSRQAASYEQYF | TGTGCCAGCAGTCGCCAGGCGGCGTCCTACGAGCAGTACTTC
TRBJ2-3 | . | . | TRBV5-5 | CASSQRRTSTDTQYF | TGTGCCAGCAGCCAAAGACGGACCTCTACAGATACGCAGTATTTT
TRBJ2-7 | . | . | TRBV23-1 | CASTPSSYEQYF | TGCGCCAGCACCCCTAGCTCCTACGAGCAGTACTTC
TRBJ1-5 | . | many | TRBV7-2 | CASSLTPDQPQHF | TGTGCCAGCAGCTTAACCCCAGATCAGCCCCAGCATTTT
TRBJ1-2 | . | . | TRBV12-5 | CASVGYGYTF | TGTGCTAGTGTAGGTTATGGCTACACCTTC
TRBJ2-7 | TRBD2 | . | TRBV29-1 | CSVQEGGYEQYF | TGCAGCGTTCAGGAGGGAGGGTACGAGCAGTACTTC
TRBJ2-3 | TRBD2 | . | TRBV15 | CATSRRPSRDYRGTDTQYF | TGTGCCACCAGCAGGAGGCCTTCTCGGGACTACCGGGGCACAGATACGCAGTATTTT
TRBJ2-7 | . | many | TRBV7-8 | CASSLAGKSYEQYF | TGTGCCAGCAGCTTAGCGGGGAAGTCCTACGAGCAGTACTTC
TRBJ1-2 | TRBD1 | few | TRBV25-1 | CASSSRDRVGSDYGYTF | TGTGCCAGCAGTTCGCGGGACAGGGTTGGGTCGGACTATGGCTACACCTTC
TRBJ2-3 | . | many | TRBV7-8 | CASSPTSWSTDTQYF | TGTGCCAGCAGTCCTACTAGCTGGAGCACAGATACGCAGTATTTT
TRBJ2-3 | . | few | TRBV7-2 | CASSPPGLEFETQYF | TGTGCCAGCAGCCCTCCGGGACTCGAGTTCGAAACGCAGTATTTT
TRBJ1-5 | TRBD1 | few | TRBV4-3 | CASSQRTGERQPQHF | TGCGCCAGCAGCCAGAGGACAGGGGAACGGCAGCCCCAGCATTTT
TRBJ2-1 | . | . | TRBV5-1 | CASSHGWVVNEQFF | TGCGCCAGCAGCCATGGCTGGGTGGTCAATGAGCAGTTCTTC
TRBJ1-2 | . | many | TRBV5-1 | CASSLGAGSGYTF | TGCGCCAGCAGCTTGGGGGCAGGGTCTGGCTACACCTTC
TRBJ2-5 | . | few | TRBV3-1 | CASSPPWGAQETQYF | TGTGCCAGCAGCCCTCCTTGGGGCGCGCAAGAGACCCAGTACTTC
TRBJ2-3 | . | . | TRBV9 | CASSVRDTQYF | TGTGCCAGCAGCGTCAGGGATACGCAGTATTTT
TRBJ2-1 | . | few | TRBV12-3/TRBV12-4 | CASSQGVVEQFF | TGTGCCAGCAGTCAAGGGGTTGTGGAGCAGTTCTTC
TRBJ2-7 | . | . | TRBV13 | CASSLERPGASSYEQYF | TGTGCCAGCAGCTTAGAACGCCCGGGTGCTAGCTCCTACGAGCAGTACTTC
TRBJ2-3 | . | . | TRBV7-2 | CASSSRVAEDTQYF | TGTGCCAGCAGCTCGCGAGTAGCCGAAGATACGCAGTATTTT
TRBJ2-2 | TRBD2 | few | TRBV5-6 | CASSLLLAGGHAGELFF | TGTGCCAGCAGCCTGCTTCTAGCGGGGGGGCACGCCGGGGAGCTGTTTTTT
TRBJ2-1 | . | . | TRBV7-2 | CASSRAGSSYNEQFF | TGTGCCAGCAGCAGAGCCGGAAGCTCCTACAATGAGCAGTTCTTC
TRBJ2-1 | . | many | TRBV7-3 | CASSRYLKPYEQFF | TGTGCCAGCAGCCGATATCTAAAGCCCTATGAGCAGTTCTTC
TRBJ2-3 | TRBD2 | many | TRBV10-3 | CAISDTSEPGRTDTQYF | TGTGCCATCAGCGACACTAGCGAACCCGGGCGCACAGATACGCAGTATTTT
TRBJ2-2 | . | . | TRBV11-3 | CASSSRGAGFANTGELFF | TGTGCCAGCAGCTCCAGAGGGGCAGGGTTCGCGAACACCGGGGAGCTGTTTTTT
TRBJ2-3 | TRBD1 | . | TRBV9 | CASSVVLTGDSDTQYF | TGTGCCAGCAGCGTAGTTTTGACAGGGGATTCAGATACGCAGTATTTT
TRBJ1-4 | . | . | TRBV6-1 | CASRGAKLAADSEKLFF | TGTGCCAGCAGGGGGGCCAAGTTGGCAGCAGACTCTGAAAAACTGTTTTTT
TRBJ2-3 | TRBD1 | . | TRBV24-1 | CATRVSGTGSTDTQYF | TGTGCCACCAGGGTATCCGGGACAGGGTCAACAGATACGCAGTATTTT
TRBJ1-1 | . | . | TRBV10-3 | CAISETSQGTEAFF | TGTGCCATCAGTGAGACGTCGCAAGGAACTGAAGCTTTCTTT
TRBJ2-1 | TRBD2 | many | TRBV6-4 | CASSESGGARDEQFF | TGTGCCAGCAGTGAGAGCGGGGGGGCCCGCGATGAGCAGTTCTTC
TRBJ1-1 | . | . | TRBV27 | CASRGIENMNTEAFF | TGTGCCAGCAGGGGGATAGAGAACATGAACACTGAAGCTTTCTTT
TRBJ2-7 | TRBD1 | . | TRBV5-1 | CASSLGGQSYEQYF | TGCGCCAGCAGCTTGGGGGGACAGAGTTACGAGCAGTACTTC
TRBJ2-1 | TRBD2 | few | TRBV5-1 | CASSLTSAYEQFF | TGCGCCAGCAGCTTAACTAGCGCGTATGAGCAGTTCTTC
TRBJ2-5 | . | . | TRBV7-9 | CASRPLSREETQYF | TGTGCCAGCAGGCCGTTGAGCAGGGAAGAGACCCAGTACTTC
TRBJ2-1 | . | few | TRBV6-1 | CASRGGGTVYNEQFF | TGTGCCAGCAGGGGAGGGGGGACAGTCTACAATGAGCAGTTCTTC
TRBJ2-3 | . | few | TRBV5-1 | CASSLAGFSTDTQYF | TGCGCCAGCAGCTTGGCAGGGTTTAGCACAGATACGCAGTATTTT
TRBJ2-2 | . | once | TRBV11-2 | CASSVDRRVEMGELFF | TGTGCCAGCAGCGTAGATCGCCGGGTAGAGATGGGGGAGCTGTTTTTT
TRBJ2-7 | TRBD1 | many | TRBV6-5 | CASSPGQGAYEQYF | TGTGCCAGCAGCCCGGGACAGGGGGCTTACGAGCAGTACTTC
TRBJ1-2 | . | few | TRBV15 | CATSRGDTENYGYTF | TGTGCCACCAGCAGAGGGGACACGGAAAACTATGGCTACACCTTC
TRBJ1-4 | . | . | TRBV12-3/TRBV12-4 | CASTSRGFNEKLFF | TGTGCCAGCACCTCTCGGGGGTTTAATGAAAAACTGTTTTTT
TRBJ1-1 | TRBD1 | . | TRBV5-1 | CASSSGQGSEAFF | TGCGCCAGCAGCTCGGGACAGGGGTCTGAAGCTTTCTTT
TRBJ1-1 | TRBD1 | few | TRBV7-8 | CASGQGWNTEAFF | TGTGCCAGCGGACAGGGGTGGAACACTGAAGCTTTCTTT
TRBJ2-5 | . | many | TRBV5-5 | CASSPGTQETQYF | TGTGCCAGCAGCCCAGGGACACAAGAGACCCAGTACTTC
TRBJ2-4 | . | . | TRBV20-1 | CSARPTGDKNIQYF | TGCAGTGCTAGGCCGACAGGAGACAAAAACATTCAGTACTTC
TRBJ2-3 | . | . | TRBV6-1 | CASSGGRFTDTQYF | TGTGCCAGCAGTGGCGGTAGATTCACAGATACGCAGTATTTT
TRBJ2-2 | TRBD2 | . | TRBV7-9 | CASSEGEGTGELFF | TGTGCCAGCAGTGAAGGGGAGGGGACCGGGGAGCTGTTTTTT
TRBJ1-1 | . | . | TRBV5-1 | CASSGNSGFGSEAFF | TGCGCCAGCAGCGGTAATTCAGGGTTTGGCAGTGAAGCTTTCTTT